These 22 T cell receptor beta chains were sequenced from one sample in a study of beta chain features in type 1 diabetes. General study findings and limits: Among all four CD4+ subsets, Type 1 diabetes patients had TCRB CDR3s that were moderately but significantly shorter.

No cognate antigen is known for these TCRs. Sequenced material consisted of expressed TCRB transcripts (all of the isolated RNA was reverse transcribed). The table came from immunoSEQ multiplex PCR; TCRdb's copy has only in-frame clones and leaves some out. Of approximately 360,000 clones listed, 10% to 15% are singletons. The source material was naive CD4+ T cells from blood. These receptors were taken from a woman under 30 with type 1 diabetes.

This clone occurred many times. In the same sample, other DNA sequences code for this CDR3. The J gene is TRBJ2-7, the V gene TRBV7-2; D remains ambiguous. Trimming took 4 bases from V and 2 from J, leaving 3 bases between them. Per the germline V gene, CDR1 is SGHTA and CDR2 is FQGNSA. The CDR3 is 11 amino acids. The CDR3 spells CASSSAYEQYF. DNA of the CDR3: TGTGCCAGCAGCTCCGCCTACGAGCAGTACTTC.

This chain uses TRBV6-5 with TRBJ2-7, with 13 nucleotides matching TRBD2. V lost 10 bases, J lost 7 bases, and 10 bases stayed unmatched. There are 14 residues in the CDR3. From germline, CDR1 is MNHEY and CDR2 SVGAGI. The CDR3 coding sequence is TGTGCCACCGGGAGGACTAGCGGGAGAGGTGAGCAGTACTTC. Translated: CATGRTSGRGEQYF.

This clone has only a few counts. The genes are TRBV4-3 and TRBJ1-6, with 10 bases that match TRBD1. CDR1 is LGHNA and CDR2 is YSLEER in the germline V gene. Germline trimming cut 0 bases from V and 6 bases from J; bases unmatched to any gene: 2. The CDR3 is 16 amino acids. CDR3 sequence: CASSQEGDRGNSPLHF. CDR3 sequence (DNA): TGCGCCAGCAGCCAAGAAGGGGACAGGGGTAATTCACCCCTCCACTTT.

This clone was seen a handful of times. The V and J genes are TRBV19 and TRBJ1-6; 10 positions agree with TRBD1. V dropped 4 bases and J dropped 9; count of bases not matched to a gene: 6. The CDR3 runs to 15 residues. Germline loops: CDR1 LNHDA, CDR2 SQIVND (reference sequence). CDR3 sequence (DNA): TGTGCCAGTAGTACCGAGGACAGGGGGAGTTCACCCCTCCACTTT. The encoded protein is CASSTEDRGSSPLHF.

This clone has a handful of counts. This same CDR3 is encoded by further DNA sequences in the sample. The chain couples TRBV20-1 to TRBJ1-5, with D unresolved. CDR1 and CDR2 from the germline V gene are DFQATT and SNEGSKA (reference sequence). CDR3 length: 11 residues. V gave up 6 bases and J gave up 6 bases, with 9 bases separating them. Written as DNA, the CDR3 is TGCAGTGCCGGACGGGGTCAGCCCCAGCATTTT. It yields the protein CSAGRGQPQHF.

The V and J genes are TRBV4-1 and TRBJ2-1; 8 positions agree with TRBD2. Germline V gene sequence: CDR1 MGHRA, CDR2 YSYEKL. The CDR3 extends over 18 amino acids. Losses at the gene ends were 2 bases for V and 0 bases for J; bases not matched to a gene: 9. The CDR3 reads CASSQPSGRGVSYNEQFF. The CDR3 region has the DNA TGCGCCAGCAGCCAACCCAGCGGGAGAGGGGTCTCCTACAATGAGCAGTTCTTC.

A note on this clone: At one boundary the junction diverges from the germline segment, which might be a read error. CDR3 nucleotides: TGTGCCAGTTCACCTGGGGACAGGGGTGACACTGAAGCTTTCTTT. Protein sequence: CASSPGDRGDTEAFF. The V and J genes are TRBV18 and TRBJ1-1; 10 bases fit TRBD1. CDR3 length equals 15 residues. From germline, CDR1 is KGHSH and CDR2 LQKENI.

Remarks on this clone: A read error may produce the germline difference seen at one junction end. The chain uses TRBV19 and TRBJ1-6, with D hard to call. The CDR3 has 16 amino acids. From germline, CDR1 is LNHDA and CDR2 SQIVND (reference sequence). The DNA of the CDR3 is TGTGCCAGTAAGAACCTGCGCCTACCCTATGATTCACCCCTCCACTTT. This codes for CASKNLRLPYDSPLHF.

This clone was found a few times. The J gene is TRBJ2-5, the V gene TRBV29-1; D not certain. The last part of the DNA fits TRBJ2-7 better; the J call may be wrong. CDR1 SQVTM and CDR2 ANQGSEA come from the germline V gene. The CDR3 length is 13 residues. CDR3 nucleotide sequence: TGCAGCGTTTCCCTACTTAGCTCCTACGAGCAGTACTTC. Translating it yields CSVSLLSSYEQYF.

The chain joins TRBV7-9 to TRBJ1-5; 8 bases fit TRBD1. CDR3 length: 16 amino acids. CDR1 and CDR2 from the germline V gene are SEHNR and FQNEAQ (reference sequence). V shed 5 bases, J shed 2 bases, and the junction held 8 bases outside the gene matches. CDR3 DNA sequence: TGTGCCAGCAGCCGAACACAGGGGGTTGGCAATCAGCCCCAGCATTTT. Protein product: CASSRTQGVGNQPQHF.

The V call is TRBV15, the J call TRBJ2-3, with D possibly TRBD2 on 6 matching bases. Germline CDR1 and CDR2: LNHNV and YYDKDF (reference sequence). This CDR3 has 13 residues. Trimming shortened V by 9 bases and J by 3 bases, and 13 bases separated the two germline ends. CDR3 in DNA: TGTGCCACACGGGCGGGAAGGACAGATACGCAGTATTTT. It translates to CATRAGRTDTQYF.

The chain recombines TRBV20-1 with TRBJ1-2, with D unresolved. CDR3 length: 9 amino acids. The V gene's germline CDR1 is DFQATT and CDR2 SNEGSKA (reference sequence). V was cut by 3 bases and J by 13 bases, with 9 bases left in between. The DNA for the CDR3 is TGCAGTGCTAGTGACTCGCGCACCTTC. It is translated as CSASDSRTF.

The chain has TRBV6-5 and TRBJ2-1; 7 positions agree with TRBD1. The CDR3 spans 14 residues. J gave up 2 bases and V 6 bases, and 4 bases lay outside the gene matches. From germline, CDR1 is MNHEY and CDR2 SVGAGI. The CDR3 protein is CASRTGTAYNEQFF. Written as DNA, the CDR3 is TGTGCCAGCAGAACCGGGACAGCCTACAATGAGCAGTTCTTC.

The CDR3: CASGGLDTEAFF. In DNA form, the CDR3 reads TGTGCCAGCGGAGGGTTGGACACTGAAGCTTTCTTT. This chain links TRBV2 with TRBJ1-1; D is unresolved. Trimming shortened V by 8 bases and J by 3 bases, and 10 bases separated the two germline ends. The CDR3 has 12 residues. CDR1 SNHLY and CDR2 FYNNEI come from the germline V gene.

This chain uses TRBV19 with TRBJ2-7; TRBD1 matches at 8 bases. Germline CDR1 and CDR2: LNHDA and SQIVND (reference sequence). The CDR3 is made up of 16 amino acids. The trim removed 4 bases at V and 0 bases at J, leaving 8 bases unmatched. CDR3 protein: CASSKDRGGSSYEQYF. The DNA for the CDR3 is TGTGCCAGTAGTAAAGACAGGGGCGGTAGCTCCTACGAGCAGTACTTC.

This chain connects TRBV5-8 to TRBJ2-3; a weak D match, TRBD2 (5 bases). The CDR3 sequence is 14 residues long. Germline-derived CDR1 and CDR2 are SGHTS and YDEGEE. V was trimmed by 4 bases and J by 3 bases, leaving 12 bases between them. The CDR3: CASSSRTGTDTQYF. In DNA form, the CDR3 reads TGTGCCAGCAGCAGTCGGACGGGGACAGATACGCAGTATTTT.

This clone was seen a few times. The rearrangement links TRBV5-1 to TRBJ2-1; D might be TRBD2 (5 bases). Trimming left V 0 bases short and J 9 bases short, with 10 bases between. The CDR3 extends over 13 amino acids. Germline assignment: CDR1 SGHRS and CDR2 YFSETQ. The CDR3 DNA reads TGCGCCAGCAGCTTGGTCGCGGGCAGTGAGCAGTTCTTC. It codes for CASSLVAGSEQFF.

The V gene is TRBV5-6, the J gene TRBJ2-7; 7 bases are shared with TRBD1. From germline, CDR1 is SGHDT and CDR2 YYEEEE. J gave up 9 bases and V 0 bases, and 12 bases lay outside the gene matches. CDR3 length equals 15 residues. The CDR3 is CASSLAGGLEFRQYF. The CDR3 DNA is TGTGCCAGCAGCTTGGCAGGGGGTTTAGAGTTCCGGCAGTACTTC. The full variable domain, its missing parts supplied by reference TRBV5-6 and TRBJ2-7, is DAGVTQSPTHLIKTRGQQVTLRCSPKSGHDTVSWYQQALGQGPQFIFQYYEEEERQRGNFPDRFSGHQFPNYSSELNVNALLLGDSALYLCASSLAGGLEFRQYFGPGTRLTVT.

This clone was recorded a few times. The gene calls are TRBV2 and TRBJ1-1, with 8 positions matching TRBD1. The CDR3 is 12 residues long. V lost 6 bases to trimming and J lost 12 bases; unmatched junction nucleotides: 9. Germline lookup yields CDR1 SNHLY and CDR2 FYNNEI. The CDR3: CASSQDRVETFF. In nucleotides, the CDR3 is TGTGCCAGCAGCCAGGACAGGGTCGAAACTTTCTTT. The full variable domain, completed using reference TRBV2 and TRBJ1-1, is EPEVTQTPSHQVTQMGQEVILRCVPISNHLYFYWYRQILGQKVEFLVSFYNNEISEKSEIFDDQFSVERPDGSNFTLKIRSTKLEDSAMYFCASSQDRVETFFGQGTRLTVV.

This clone was seen only a few times. The chain employs TRBV4-3 and TRBJ2-3; 7 nucleotides match TRBD2. CDR3 length equals 13 residues. Germline V lookup: CDR1 LGHNA, CDR2 YSLEER. After removal of 8 bases from V and 5 bases from J, the junction contained 7 bases not matched to a gene. CDR3 in DNA: TGCGCCAGCCGGGGAGGGAATGAAGATACGCAGTATTTT. It is translated as CASRGGNEDTQYF.

The genes are TRBV7-2 and TRBJ2-4; TRBD2 matches 8 bases. CDR3 length: 15 residues. The ends lost 4 bases at V and 7 bases at J; junction bases unmatched: 9. In germline, CDR1 is SGHTA, CDR2 FQGNSA. In DNA, the CDR3 is TGTGCCAGCAGCTCCGTTACGGGGGGGCAGAACATTCAGTACTTC. Translated: CASSSVTGGQNIQYF.

This rearrangement joins TRBV11-3 to TRBJ2-7; weak D call: TRBD2 (5 bases). The V end was cut by 0 bases, the J end by 4 bases, with 13 bases between. The CDR3 covers 15 residues. CDR1 is SGHNT and CDR2 is YENEEA in the germline V gene. For the CDR3, the DNA is TGTGCCAGCAGCTTAGAGTCAAGCGGAGTTTACGAGCAGTACTTC. This gives the protein CASSLESSGVYEQYF.